Listed below are T cell receptor beta chains from one sample, sequenced in a study of blood T cell repertoires in COVID-19. The repertoire was sequenced with immunoSEQ multiplex PCR; TCRdb's copy has only in-frame clones and lacks some. Among 65,000 or so clones listed, about 80% were seen once. The sample comprised peripheral blood. The origin of the receptors is a man aged 55 to 70 with acute or convalescent COVID-19. CDR3s include the opening cysteine and the closing phenylalanine or tryptophan. D genes are given only for firm matches.

D: TRBD1; V: TRBV5-1; CDR3: CASSWGQGAVSSDGYTF
D: TRBD1; V: TRBV9; CDR3: CARDRGDRTKDTQYF
D: TRBD2; V: TRBV5-4; CDR3: CASNRRGGLGTGELFF
D: TRBD1; V: TRBV29-1; CDR3: CSVVPSTGVGGNTIYF
D: NA; V: TRBV14; CDR3: CASSQEVRTEAFF
D: TRBD1; V: TRBV5-1; CDR3: CASSTGTGINQPQHF
D: NA; V: TRBV27; CDR3: CASSSRVNEQFF
D: TRBD1; V: TRBV6-1; CDR3: CASSEGVTGGSYGYTF
D: NA; V: TRBV30; CDR3: CAWSRALDTQYF
D: TRBD1; V: TRBV19; CDR3: CASSTGQGNYGYTF
D: NA; V: TRBV6-5; CDR3: CASTYHRGGNTIYF
D: NA; V: TRBV18; CDR3: CASSPQTSVNEQFF
D: TRBD1; V: TRBV14; CDR3: CASSQARQGARSYEQYF
D: TRBD1; V: TRBV27; CDR3: CASSPGTDQETQYF
D: TRBD1; V: TRBV10-3; CDR3: CAISGDRGHETQYF
D: NA; V: TRBV7-3; CDR3: CASSLGLSYTDTQYF